What follows is one T cell receptor beta chain and its context. The V gene's germline CDR1 is SGHKS and CDR2 YYEKEE (reference sequence). This CDR3 contains 16 residues. The germline V and J ends were trimmed by 2 bases and 2 bases, with 15 bases remaining between them. This specimen comes from a study of blood T cell repertoires in COVID-19. Repertoires were generated with immunoSEQ multiplex PCR, while TCRdb's copy carries only in-frame clones and drops some. The sample shows tens of thousands of clones, over 70% of them seen only once. The chain employs TRBV5-5 and TRBJ2-3, with D perhaps matching TRBD1 (6 bases). The specimen was peripheral blood. The receptor's source is a human donor in a cohort sampled during active COVID-19. Here the CDR3 DNA reads TGTGCCAGCAGCTTACAGGGACACGGCGACACAGATACGCAGTATTTT. Encoded protein: CASSLQGHGDTDTQYF.